These 25 T cell receptor beta chains originate from one sample sequenced in a study of T cell responses to AZD1222 COVID-19 vaccine. Method: immunoSEQ multiplex PCR; TCRdb's copy keeps in-frame clones and lacks some. The table has under 150,000 clones, almost 95% seen once. This material consisted of peripheral blood, taken 28 days after the second AZD1222 dose. The origin of the receptors is an adult who received the AZD1222 COVID-19 vaccine.

J is TRBJ1-2 and V is TRBV10-3; D remains unclear. The CDR3 extends over 12 amino acids. Germline-derived CDR1 and CDR2 are ENHRY and SYGVKD. The V gene lost 2 bases and the J gene lost 8 bases, with 9 bases spanning the gap. CDR3 coding DNA: TGTGCCATCAGTGAGCAGAAAGGCGGCTACACCTTC. Encoded protein: CAISEQKGGYTF.

This rearrangement joins TRBV30 to TRBJ1-4; 9 bases map to TRBD1. The trim removed 3 bases at V and 8 bases at J, leaving 7 bases unmatched. The length of the CDR3 is 14 residues. Germline values: CDR1 GTSNPN, CDR2 SVGIG (reference sequence). Written as DNA, the CDR3 is TGTGCCTGGAGCCTACAGGGGGCTAGAGAAAAACTGTTTTTT. Translated: CAWSLQGAREKLFF.

The chain employs TRBV27 and TRBJ1-2, with D possibly being TRBD1 (6 bases). Germline CDR1 and CDR2: MNHEY and SMNVEV (reference sequence). V lost 3 bases and J 4 bases, leaving 12 bases between the germline ends. The CDR3 has 14 residues. CDR3 loop: CASSLTGTSYGYTF. DNA of the CDR3: TGTGCCAGCAGTTTGACGGGGACATCCTATGGCTACACCTTC.

The chain links TRBV29-1 to TRBJ2-7; 10 nucleotides line up with TRBD1. CDR3 size: 11 residues. Trimming at V came to 8 bases and at J to 6 bases, leaving 4 bases not matched to a gene. CDR1 is SQVTM and CDR2 is ANQGSEA in the germline V gene. CDR3 in DNA: TGCAGCTCTGGGACAGGGGCCGAGCAGTACTTC. Translated, it gives CSSGTGAEQYF.

This chain joins TRBV5-1 and TRBJ1-1, with D unclear. The CDR3 sequence is 13 residues long. Trimming stripped 1 base from V and 6 bases from J, with 10 bases between. CDR1 and CDR2 from the germline V gene are SGHRS and YFSETQ. CDR3 protein: CASSLLEPPEAFF. The CDR3 region has the DNA TGCGCCAGCAGCTTGCTTGAACCCCCTGAAGCTTTCTTT.

The rearrangement uses TRBV28 and TRBJ2-4; 7 bases align to TRBD2. The CDR3 contains 16 residues. The V gene's germline CDR1 is MDHEN and CDR2 SYDVKM. The ends lost 3 bases at V and 8 bases at J; junction bases unmatched: 13. The CDR3 DNA reads as TGTGCCAGCAGTTTTTTTGGGGGGGAGAGTACGGACATTCAGTACTTC. Its protein is CASSFFGGESTDIQYF.

V is TRBV27 and J is TRBJ2-1; 10 positions agree with TRBD2. The CDR3 totals 15 residues. Germline V lookup: CDR1 MNHEY, CDR2 SMNVEV (reference sequence). Trimming cost V 4 bases and J 4 bases; bases outside gene matches: 4. The CDR3, as DNA: TGTGCCAGCAGTTGGACTAGCGGCACTTACAATGAGCAGTTCTTC. It translates to CASSWTSGTYNEQFF.

The chain couples TRBV19 to TRBJ1-1; D uncertain. The CDR3 is made up of 14 amino acids. The germline CDR1 and CDR2 sequences are LNHDA and SQIVND (reference sequence). The ends were cut back, 3 bases at V and 6 bases at J, with 14 bases in the middle. CDR3 sequence: CASSMYVDGSEAFF. In DNA form, the CDR3 reads TGTGCCAGTAGTATGTATGTAGACGGCTCTGAAGCTTTCTTT.

V and J are TRBV9 and TRBJ1-2; 7 positions agree with TRBD1. The germline CDR1 and CDR2 sequences are SGDLS and YYNGEE. The CDR3 is 15 residues long. Trimming at V came to 4 bases and at J to 8 bases, leaving 14 bases not matched to a gene. CDR3 amino acids: CASSRGGEGGQGYTF. CDR3 DNA: TGTGCCAGCAGCCGGGGAGGAGAAGGGGGCCAGGGCTACACCTTC.

This clone has a handful of counts. CDR3 amino acids: CASSLSHFYGYTF. The CDR3 DNA sequence: TGTGCCAGCAGTTTATCCCATTTCTATGGCTACACCTTC. V gene TRBV27 combines with J gene TRBJ1-2, with no clear D. CDR3 length: 13 residues. Germline loops: CDR1 MNHEY, CDR2 SMNVEV (reference sequence). The V end lost 0 bases, the J end lost 4 bases, and 6 bases lay between the germline ends.

The gene calls are TRBV5-1 and TRBJ1-5; 7 positions agree with TRBD1. V shed 4 bases, J shed 7 bases, and the junction held 17 bases outside the gene matches. From germline, CDR1 is SGHRS and CDR2 YFSETQ. This CDR3 is 17 amino acids long. The CDR3 nucleotides are TGCGCCAGCAGCCCGGGGGGCTTACAGGGGTTGAAACAGCCCCAGCATTTT. This sequence encodes CASSPGGLQGLKQPQHF.

The rearrangement uses TRBV12-3 or TRBV12-4 and TRBJ1-2, with 8 nucleotides matching TRBD1. The CDR3 is 13 amino acids. J lost 7 bases, V lost 6 bases, and 7 bases had no gene match. CDR3 region: CASRTGVESGYTF. The CDR3 DNA reads TGTGCCAGCAGGACAGGGGTGGAGAGTGGCTACACCTTC.

The chain carries TRBV7-9 and TRBJ1-2, with D possibly being TRBD1 (6 bases). The CDR3 covers 14 residues. Germline values: CDR1 SEHNR, CDR2 FQNEAQ (reference sequence). V lost 4 bases to trimming and J lost 6 bases, with 15 bases between them. CDR3 DNA: TGTGCCAGCAGCTACAACAGGGATCCCAATGGCTACACCTTC. Amino acid sequence: CASSYNRDPNGYTF.

This clone was seen a few times. The V gene is TRBV11-3, the J gene TRBJ1-1; D gene unclear. V lost 2 bases and J 3 bases, leaving 7 bases between the germline ends. The germline V gene encodes CDR1 SGHNT and CDR2 YENEEA. CDR3 length equals 13 residues. The CDR3 loop reads CASSLSDYTEAFF. DNA of the CDR3: TGTGCCAGCAGCTTATCGGATTACACTGAAGCTTTCTTT.

V usage is TRBV24-1 and J usage is TRBJ1-1; perhaps TRBD1 as D (6 bases). The CDR3 sequence is 15 residues long. The V and J ends lost 8 bases and 3 bases respectively, with 18 bases between them. Germline CDR1 is KGHDR and CDR2 is SFDVKD. CDR3 loop: CATILQGLRDTEAFF. The CDR3, as DNA: TGTGCCACCATATTACAGGGCCTCCGGGACACTGAAGCTTTCTTT.

V usage is TRBV19 and J usage is TRBJ1-1; TRBD1 matches at 7 bases. Germline V CDR1 and CDR2: LNHDA, SQIVND (reference sequence). The CDR3 is 15 amino acids. The V segment lost 5 bases and the J segment 0 bases; nucleotides outside the gene matches: 6. The CDR3 DNA reads as TGTGCCAGTAGTTGGGAGACAGGGATGAACACTGAAGCTTTCTTT. It encodes CASSWETGMNTEAFF.

In this sample, this clone is medium-sized (0.01 to 0.1%). This sequence joins TRBV2 and TRBJ2-3; D could derive from TRBD1 or TRBD2 (5 bases each). The CDR3 has 15 residues. Germline-derived CDR1 and CDR2 are SNHLY and FYNNEI. Trimming shortened V by 3 bases and J by 0 bases, and 10 bases separated the two germline ends. The CDR3 DNA is TGTGCCAGCAGTGAGGGGGACGCTAGCACAGATACGCAGTATTTT. The encoded protein is CASSEGDASTDTQYF.

This chain links TRBV6-5 with TRBJ1-1; TRBD1 is a possible D gene (5 bases). Trimming took 8 bases from V and 5 from J, leaving 21 bases between them. The CDR3 extends over 15 amino acids. Germline V gene sequence: CDR1 MNHEY, CDR2 SVGAGI. The DNA of the CDR3 is TGTGCCAGCTCGCCAGAGCACGGGGCGCGGACTGAAGCTTTCTTT. Translated: CASSPEHGARTEAFF.

This clone was picked up one time. The chain employs TRBV6-5 and TRBJ1-5; 12 bases agree with TRBD1. The CDR3 extends over 15 amino acids. CDR1 MNHEY and CDR2 SVGAGI come from the germline V gene. V gave up 5 bases and J gave up 5 bases; unmatched junction bases: 4. CDR3 region: CASSPGTGGYQPQHF. The CDR3 DNA is TGTGCCAGCAGTCCCGGGACAGGGGGCTATCAGCCCCAGCATTTT.

The rearrangement uses TRBV18 and TRBJ1-1; 11 bases are a match to TRBD1. This CDR3 is built from 17 residues. Germline V CDR1 and CDR2: KGHSH, LQKENI. V lost 1 base to trimming and J lost 4 bases; unmatched junction nucleotides: 8. CDR3 bases: TGTGCCAGCTCACCACGGGGACAGGGGGATACCCCCACTGAAGCTTTCTTT. Its translation is CASSPRGQGDTPTEAFF.

This rearrangement joins TRBV11-2 to TRBJ2-1; 7 bases are a match to TRBD2. V shed 4 bases, J shed 3 bases, and the junction held 3 bases outside the gene matches. The CDR3 extends over 14 amino acids. Germline V gene data show CDR1 as SGHAT and CDR2 as FQNNGV. The CDR3, as DNA: TGTGCCAGCAGCTCCCTAGCGGACTACAATGAGCAGTTCTTC. Translating it yields CASSSLADYNEQFF.

The genes are TRBV30 and TRBJ1-1, with no clear D. Deletions cut 0 bases from V and 0 bases from J, with 5 bases between. CDR1 is GTSNPN and CDR2 is SVGIG in the germline V gene (reference sequence). This CDR3 spans 13 amino acids. Here the CDR3 DNA reads TGTGCCTGGAGTGTAGCGGTGAACACTGAAGCTTTCTTT. Translated, it gives CAWSVAVNTEAFF.

The sample holds one count of this clone. The chain uses TRBV5-1 and TRBJ1-2, with D tentatively TRBD1 (5 bases). V lost 0 bases to trimming and J lost 8 bases, with 11 bases between them. CDR1 and CDR2 (germline): SGHRS, YFSETQ. This CDR3 is built from 13 residues. The CDR3 loop reads CASSLAGIRGYTF. Here the CDR3 DNA reads TGCGCCAGCAGCTTGGCAGGGATCAGAGGCTACACCTTC.

The V gene is TRBV6-5, the J gene TRBJ1-6; the D is unclear. The CDR3 has 16 amino acids. Germline CDR1 reads MNHEY; CDR2 reads SVGAGI. V was shortened by 4 bases and J by 0 bases, with 10 bases between the two germline ends. CDR3 in DNA: TGTGCCAGCAGTTCCGGAGATAGCTCCTATAATTCACCCCTCCACTTT. Translating gives CASSSGDSSYNSPLHF.

The chain combines TRBV7-9 with TRBJ2-1, with 7 bases that match TRBD1. The CDR3 length is 17 residues. Germline CDR1 and CDR2: SEHNR and FQNEAQ (reference sequence). The ends lost 6 bases at V and 0 bases at J; junction bases unmatched: 11. The CDR3 DNA is TGTGCCAGCAGTGGATATTACAGGGGAAGCTCCTACAATGAGCAGTTCTTC. It is translated as CASSGYYRGSSYNEQFF.